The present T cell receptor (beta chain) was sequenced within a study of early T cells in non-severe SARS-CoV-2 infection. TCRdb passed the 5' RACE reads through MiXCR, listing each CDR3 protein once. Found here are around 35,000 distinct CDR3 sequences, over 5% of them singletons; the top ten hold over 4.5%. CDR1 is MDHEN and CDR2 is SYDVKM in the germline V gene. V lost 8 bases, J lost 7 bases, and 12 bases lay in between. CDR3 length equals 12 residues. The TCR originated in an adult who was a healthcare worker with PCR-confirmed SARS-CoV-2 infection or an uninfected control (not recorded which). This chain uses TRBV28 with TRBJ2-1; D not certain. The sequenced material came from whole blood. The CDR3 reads CASGRMGNEQFF. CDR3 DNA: TGTGCCAGCGGTAGGATGGGGAATGAGCAGTTCTTC.